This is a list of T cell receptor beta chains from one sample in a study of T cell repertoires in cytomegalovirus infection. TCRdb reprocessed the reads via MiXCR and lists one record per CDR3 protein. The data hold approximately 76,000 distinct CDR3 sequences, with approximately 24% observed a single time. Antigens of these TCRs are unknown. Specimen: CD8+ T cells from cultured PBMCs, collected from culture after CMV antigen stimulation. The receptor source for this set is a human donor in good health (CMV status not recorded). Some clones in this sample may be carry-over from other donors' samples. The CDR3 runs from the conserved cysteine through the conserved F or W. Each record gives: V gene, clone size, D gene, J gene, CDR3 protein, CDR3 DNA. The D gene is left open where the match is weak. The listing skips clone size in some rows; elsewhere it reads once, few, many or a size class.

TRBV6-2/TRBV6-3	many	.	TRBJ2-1	CASSPSGSEQFF	TGTGCCAGCAGTCCCTCGGGAAGTGAGCAGTTCTTC
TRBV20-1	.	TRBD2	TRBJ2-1	CSATPLEGTSVYNEQFF	TGCAGTGCTACCCCCTTGGAAGGGACTAGCGTCTACAATGAGCAGTTCTTC
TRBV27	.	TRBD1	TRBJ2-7	CASRAGTGGYEQYF	TGTGCCAGCAGAGCCGGGACAGGGGGCTACGAGCAGTACTTC
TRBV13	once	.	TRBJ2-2	CASSPGRNTGELFF	TGTGCCAGCAGCCCGGGGAGGAACACCGGGGAGCTGTTTTTT
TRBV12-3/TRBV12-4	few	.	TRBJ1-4	CASSLYRSTNEKLFF	TGTGCCAGCAGTTTATACCGATCAACTAATGAAAAACTGTTTTTT
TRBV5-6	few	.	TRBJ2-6	CASSFDLEGANVLTF	TGTGCCAGCAGTTTCGATTTAGAAGGGGCCAACGTCCTGACTTTC
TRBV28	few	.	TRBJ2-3	CASSLNGPGGTDTQYF	TGTGCCAGCAGTTTAAACGGGCCAGGGGGGACAGATACGCAGTATTTT
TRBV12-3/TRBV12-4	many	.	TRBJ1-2	CASSFSLVGLGTF	.
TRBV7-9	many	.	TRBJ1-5	CASSLSGNNQPQHF	TGTGCCAGCAGCTTATCTGGAAACAATCAGCCCCAGCATTTT
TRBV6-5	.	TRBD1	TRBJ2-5	CASSYSWDRGETQYF	TGTGCCAGCAGTTATTCGTGGGACAGGGGAGAGACCCAGTACTTC
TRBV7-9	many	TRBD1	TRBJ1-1	CASSLWDRGFLNTEAFF	TGTGCCAGCAGCTTATGGGACAGGGGTTTCTTGAACACTGAAGCTTTCTTT
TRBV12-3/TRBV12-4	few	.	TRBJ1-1	CASSPTGRRAEAFF	TGTGCCAGCAGTCCCACAGGGAGGAGGGCTGAAGCTTTCTTT
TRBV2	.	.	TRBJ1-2	CASRGRSAYGYTF	TGTGCCAGCAGGGGACGTAGCGCCTATGGCTACACCTTC
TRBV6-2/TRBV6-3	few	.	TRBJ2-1	CASSYLAQNEQFF	TGTGCCAGCAGTTACTTGGCCCAGAATGAGCAGTTCTTC
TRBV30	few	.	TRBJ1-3	CAWDQGSGNTIYF	TGTGCCTGGGATCAGGGATCTGGAAACACCATATATTTT
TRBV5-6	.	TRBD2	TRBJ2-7	CASSPVLAGSYEQYF	TGTGCCAGCAGCCCGGTGCTAGCGGGATCTTACGAGCAGTACTTC
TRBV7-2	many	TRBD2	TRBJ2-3	CASRRISGTSGARDTQYF	TGTGCCAGCAGACGCATCTCCGGGACTAGCGGGGCCCGGGATACGCAGTATTTT
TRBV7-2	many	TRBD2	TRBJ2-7	CASSLGWTSVDEQYF	TGTGCCAGCAGCTTGGGGTGGACTAGCGTCGACGAGCAGTACTTC
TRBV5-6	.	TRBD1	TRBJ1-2	CASSPGQGTTGYTF	TGTGCCAGCAGCCCCGGACAGGGAACAACCGGCTACACCTTC
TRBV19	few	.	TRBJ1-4	CASSIGGGPNEKLFF	TGTGCCAGTAGTATAGGCGGTGGGCCTAATGAAAAACTGTTTTTT
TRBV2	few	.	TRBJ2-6	CASSSLTSGANVLTF	TGTGCCAGCAGTTCGCTGACCTCTGGGGCCAACGTCCTGACTTTC
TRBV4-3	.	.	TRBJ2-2	CASSQAEGVGELFF	TGCGCCAGCAGCCAAGCCGAGGGAGTCGGGGAGCTGTTTTTT
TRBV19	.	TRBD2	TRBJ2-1	CASSIAGGPYEQFF	TGTGCCAGTAGTATAGCGGGGGGGCCTTATGAGCAGTTCTTC